This TCR beta chain comes out of a study of response to subunit inactivated influenza vaccine. Study conclusions and caveats: Only a handful of new T cells, the authors suggested, are recruited with each seasonal influenza vaccination.

TCRdb used MiXCR to reprocess the RT-PCR reads, holding one entry per CDR3 protein. The sample carries 550,000 to 600,000 distinct CDR3 sequences, about 12% recorded once. This clonotype was seen repeatedly, ten times or more. Its specificity is unknown. This CDR3 contains 12 residues. Trimming removed 7 bases at V and 7 bases at J, with 8 bases between. The material sequenced was PBMCs from blood, taken on the day of vaccination. V and J are TRBV12-3 or TRBV12-4 and TRBJ1-6; D is uncertain. This clonotype was sampled from a man aged 45-60 years who received an inactivated influenza vaccine. CDR3 loop: CASNNENSPLHF. As DNA, the CDR3 is TGTGCCAGCAATAACGAAAATTCACCCCTCCACTTT.